In this sample, the clone carrying this T cell receptor beta chain turned up a few times. The data derive from a study of T cell repertoires in cytomegalovirus infection. J gave up 4 bases and V 2 bases, and 8 bases lay outside the gene matches. Looked up from germline, CDR1 is ENHRY and CDR2 is SYGVKD. This CDR3 has 16 residues. One entry per CDR3 protein, called by TCRdb with MiXCR from the reads. The sample has 510,000 or so distinct CDR3 sequences, around 27% seen once. The sequence was collected from a human donor in good health (CMV status not recorded). Some clones in this sample may be carry-over from other donors' samples. Input material: PBMCs. V and J are TRBV10-3 and TRBJ2-1; 7 bases align to TRBD2. CDR3 sequence (DNA): TGTGCCATCAGTGAGCAGTGGAGCGGGAATTACAATGAGCAGTTCTTC. This codes for CAISEQWSGNYNEQFF.